Sequencing of this T cell receptor (beta chain) was carried out in a study of OX40 agonist ivuxolimab in advanced cancers. Assay used: immunoSEQ multiplex PCR; TCRdb lists only in-frame clones, some missing. The sample yields fewer than 90,000 clones, about nine tenths seen once. The CDR3 covers 13 residues. CDR1 and CDR2 (germline): KGHSH, LQKENI. V lost 4 bases to trimming and J lost 7 bases, with 13 bases between them. This clone was seen a single time. Its antigen is not identified. Findings and caveats of the study: Some nonresponders additionally presented with little normalized T-cell clonal expansion. Among expanded peripheral T cells, antigen specificity went undetermined. Clonal expansion by week 6 occurred in CD4+ and CD8+ blood T cells (at 0.1 to 3.0 mg/kg).

This TCR came from an adult with an advanced solid tumor such as melanoma, head and neck, liver or kidney cancer. The genes are TRBV18 and TRBJ1-1; tentative D call: TRBD1 (5 bases). Specimen: CD4+ or CD8+ T cells sorted from blood, collected in a trial of the OX40 agonist ivuxolimab. The CDR3 reads CASSRGAANEAFF. CDR3 DNA sequence: TGTGCCAGCTCACGAGGGGCGGCGAATGAAGCTTTCTTT.